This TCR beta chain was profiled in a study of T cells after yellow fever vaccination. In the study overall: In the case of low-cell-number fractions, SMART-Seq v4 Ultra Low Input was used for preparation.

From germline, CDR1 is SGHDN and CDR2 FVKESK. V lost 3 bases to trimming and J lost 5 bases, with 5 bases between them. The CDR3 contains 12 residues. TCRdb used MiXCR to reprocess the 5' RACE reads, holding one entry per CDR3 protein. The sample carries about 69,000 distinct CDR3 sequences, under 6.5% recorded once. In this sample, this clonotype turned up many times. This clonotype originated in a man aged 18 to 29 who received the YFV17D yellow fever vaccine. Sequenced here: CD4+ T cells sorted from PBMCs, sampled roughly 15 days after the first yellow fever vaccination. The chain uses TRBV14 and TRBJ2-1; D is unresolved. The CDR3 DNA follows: TGTGCCAGCAGCCATCATCACAATGAGCAGTTCTTC. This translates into CASSHHHNEQFF. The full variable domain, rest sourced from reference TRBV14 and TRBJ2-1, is EAGVTQFPSHSVIEKGQTVTLRCDPISGHDNLYWYRRVMGKEIKFLLHFVKESKQDESGMPNNRFLAERTGGTYSTLKVQPAELEDSGVYFCASSHHHNEQFFGPGTRLTVL.